A single sample gave rise to the 14 T cell receptor beta chains below, sequenced in a study of shared clonotypes between healthy human individuals. The naive CD8 subset, CD45RO-negative cells positively selected for CCR7, excluded terminally differentiated effector memory CD45RA+ cells. Measured with immunoSEQ multiplex PCR; TCRdb has only the in-frame clones, and not every one. Among around 2,000,000 clones, 93% were seen once, and the ten largest hold around 1.7%. Material: naive CD8+ T cells from PBMCs. The receptors here all came from a man younger than 30 in good health. Some clones in this sample may be carry-over from other donors' samples.

This clone appeared a single time. The V and J genes are TRBV28 and TRBJ1-5; TRBD1 might be the D (6 bases). The CDR3 is made up of 13 amino acids. In germline, CDR1 is MDHEN, CDR2 SYDVKM. Trimming shortened V by 6 bases and J by 6 bases, and 12 bases separated the two germline ends. CDR3 loop: CASRPTGSQPQHF. The CDR3 DNA sequence: TGTGCCAGCAGGCCTACAGGGTCTCAGCCCCAGCATTTT.

V is TRBV7-2 and J is TRBJ2-7, with TRBD1 identical over 11 bases. Germline assignment: CDR1 SGHTA and CDR2 FQGNSA. Germline trimming cut 4 bases from V and 9 bases from J; bases unmatched to any gene: 11. The CDR3 runs 15 residues. The CDR3 DNA reads TGTGCCAGCAGCTCGAGGACAGGGGGCGTAGGAGGGCAGTACTTC. The encoded protein is CASSSRTGGVGGQYF.

V is TRBV19 and J is TRBJ2-3; D is possibly TRBD1 (6 bases). The CDR3 sequence is 16 residues long. Trimming cost V 0 bases and J 5 bases, with 15 bases left between them. Germline V lookup: CDR1 LNHDA, CDR2 SQIVND (reference sequence). CDR3 in DNA: TGTGCCAGTAGTATAGAGCCACTAACAGGGAAAGATACGCAGTATTTT. This gives the protein CASSIEPLTGKDTQYF. Drawing the rest from reference TRBV19 and TRBJ2-3, the complete variable domain is DGGITQSPKYLFRKEGQNVTLSCEQNLNHDAMYWYRQDPGQGLRLIYYSQIVNDFQKGDIAEGYSVSREKKESFPLTVTSAQKNPTAFYLCASSIEPLTGKDTQYFGPGTRLTVL.

The chain joins TRBV6-5 to TRBJ2-7; the D call may be TRBD1 or TRBD2 (5 bases each). The V gene's germline CDR1 is MNHEY and CDR2 SVGAGI. The ends were cut back, 6 bases at V and 0 bases at J, with 15 bases in the middle. CDR3 length: 15 residues. The CDR3 reads CASREEAGSSYEQYF. The CDR3 DNA is TGTGCCAGCAGAGAGGAGGCAGGGAGCTCCTACGAGCAGTACTTC.

On this clone itself: The sample contains more than one DNA sequence encoding this CDR3. The genes are TRBV27 and TRBJ2-5, with D possibly matching TRBD1 (5 bases). The CDR3 contains 15 residues. Trimming pared 4 bases from V and 2 bases from J, leaving 14 bases between. Germline assignment: CDR1 MNHEY and CDR2 SMNVEV (reference sequence). In nucleotides, the CDR3 is TGTGCCAGCAGTTCAAAAGACAGCCATCAAGAGACCCAGTACTTC. This encodes CASSSKDSHQETQYF.

The chain employs TRBV4-1 and TRBJ2-1; tentative D call: TRBD1 (6 bases). The germline V gene has CDR1 MGHRA and CDR2 YSYEKL. The germline V and J ends were trimmed by 4 bases and 7 bases, with 11 bases remaining between them. The CDR3 is 13 residues long. This chain's CDR3 is CASSPQTGNEQFF. The DNA of the CDR3 is TGCGCCAGCAGCCCCCAAACAGGGAATGAGCAGTTCTTC.

The chain uses TRBV28 and TRBJ2-1; TRBD2 matches 8 bases. V dropped 6 bases and J dropped 3; count of bases not matched to a gene: 13. Germline values: CDR1 MDHEN, CDR2 SYDVKM. The CDR3 totals 17 residues. DNA for the CDR3: TGTGCCAGCAGCCCGCCTTGGGGAGCGGGGGACTACAATGAGCAGTTCTTC. Translated, it gives CASSPPWGAGDYNEQFF.

CDR3 in DNA: TGTGCCAGCAGTTTTCAGGGTCCGATTAGCTCCTACGAGCAGTACTTC. It translates to CASSFQGPISSYEQYF. The chain joins TRBV27 to TRBJ2-7; possibly TRBD1 for D (5 bases). CDR3 length equals 16 residues. Germline V lookup: CDR1 MNHEY, CDR2 SMNVEV (reference sequence). V was cut by 3 bases and J by 0 bases, with 15 bases left in between.

This clone has just one count. This chain links TRBV19 with TRBJ2-3, with a weak D call TRBD2 (6 bases). Germline CDR1 and CDR2: LNHDA and SQIVND (reference sequence). V was trimmed by 5 bases and J by 6 bases, leaving 18 bases between them. This CDR3 has 15 residues. The CDR3 reads CASSHPGLPGDTQYF. CDR3 DNA sequence: TGTGCCAGTAGTCACCCGGGACTGCCCGGGGATACGCAGTATTTT.

The chain couples TRBV27 to TRBJ2-7; 11 bases are a match to TRBD2. Per germline, CDR1 MNHEY and CDR2 SMNVEV (reference sequence). CDR3 size: 17 residues. The ends lost 8 bases at V and 3 bases at J; junction bases unmatched: 15. The CDR3 DNA sequence: TGTGCCAGCCGAAGTTTTGGGGACACTAGCGGGAGCTACGAGCAGTACTTC. It codes for CASRSFGDTSGSYEQYF.

The genes are TRBV29-1 and TRBJ1-2; D ambiguous. The V end was cut by 4 bases, the J end by 0 bases, with 9 bases between. The CDR3 totals 13 residues. Germline CDR1 reads SQVTM; CDR2 reads ANQGSEA. The CDR3 DNA reads TGCAGCGTTGGGTCTAGTCCTAACTATGGCTACACCTTC. Translating it yields CSVGSSPNYGYTF.

This chain links TRBV27 with TRBJ2-3; the D is unclear. Germline loops: CDR1 MNHEY, CDR2 SMNVEV (reference sequence). V was cut by 0 bases and J by 0 bases, with 19 bases left in between. This CDR3 has 19 residues. CDR3 in DNA: TGTGCCAGCAGTTTATCAGGGTTTAGGTATATCGGTAGCACAGATACGCAGTATTTT. This codes for CASSLSGFRYIGSTDTQYF.

DNA of the CDR3: TGTGCCAGCAGTGAATTGGTTTTACAGGGCCCCTACGAGCAGTACTTC. This gives the protein CASSELVLQGPYEQYF. The chain couples TRBV6-1 to TRBJ2-7, with D possibly being TRBD1 (6 bases). The CDR3 has 16 amino acids. Trimming took off 2 bases at V and 2 bases at J, with 16 bases between the two ends. Germline V lookup: CDR1 MNHNS, CDR2 SASEGT.

This chain uses TRBV28 with TRBJ2-5; 9 bases fit TRBD1. The germline V gene has CDR1 MDHEN and CDR2 SYDVKM. The length of the CDR3 is 15 residues. J was trimmed by 4 bases and V by 6 bases; bases with no gene match: 9. In nucleotides, the CDR3 is TGTGCCAGCAGCCTAACCGCACAGGGGGCAGAGACCCAGTACTTC. Its translation: CASSLTAQGAETQYF.